Listed here are 4 T cell receptor beta chains from one sample, sequenced in a study of CD8+ T cells in alopecia areata. RNA extraction was followed by reverse transcription into cDNA, which acted as the sequencing template. Generated by immunoSEQ multiplex PCR, the TCRdb table keeps only in-frame clones and is missing some. The sample includes approximately 66,000 clones, approximately 60% seen only once; the top ten take approximately 15%. Source: CD8+ T cells sorted from blood, taken at week 0. The receptors originated from a human donor with alopecia areata.

The chain carries TRBV27 and TRBJ2-7; D call uncertain. V was clipped by 5 bases and J by 0 bases, with 11 bases between them. The CDR3 is made up of 14 amino acids. CDR1 and CDR2 from the germline V gene are MNHEY and SMNVEV (reference sequence). The CDR3 here is CASSHVRTSYEQYF. CDR3 DNA: TGTGCCAGCAGTCACGTACGGACCTCCTACGAGCAGTACTTC.

This clone was seen only a few times. The V gene is TRBV9, the J gene TRBJ2-1; D call uncertain. In germline, CDR1 is SGDLS, CDR2 YYNGEE. The CDR3 consists of 12 residues. Trimming pared 0 bases from V and 8 bases from J, leaving 6 bases between. The CDR3 sequence: CASSVVGDEQFF. Here the CDR3 DNA reads TGTGCCAGCAGCGTAGTAGGCGATGAGCAGTTCTTC.

This clone was observed a handful of times. This sequence joins TRBV7-6 and TRBJ2-1; TRBD2 agrees at 8 bases. CDR1 SGHVS and CDR2 FNYEAQ come from the germline V gene. The CDR3 extends over 13 amino acids. Trimming at V came to 3 bases and at J to 6 bases, leaving 1 base not matched to a gene. CDR3 sequence reads: CASSFAGGNEQFF. The DNA for the CDR3 is TGTGCCAGCAGCTTCGCGGGGGGCAATGAGCAGTTCTTC.

The chain combines TRBV27 with TRBJ2-6, with D hard to call. Trimming took 1 base from V and 0 from J, leaving 10 bases between them. The germline V gene encodes CDR1 MNHEY and CDR2 SMNVEV (reference sequence). This CDR3 is built from 17 residues. The CDR3 loop reads CASSLYFGDSGANVLTF. Written as DNA, the CDR3 is TGTGCCAGCAGTTTATATTTTGGCGACTCTGGGGCCAACGTCCTGACTTTC.